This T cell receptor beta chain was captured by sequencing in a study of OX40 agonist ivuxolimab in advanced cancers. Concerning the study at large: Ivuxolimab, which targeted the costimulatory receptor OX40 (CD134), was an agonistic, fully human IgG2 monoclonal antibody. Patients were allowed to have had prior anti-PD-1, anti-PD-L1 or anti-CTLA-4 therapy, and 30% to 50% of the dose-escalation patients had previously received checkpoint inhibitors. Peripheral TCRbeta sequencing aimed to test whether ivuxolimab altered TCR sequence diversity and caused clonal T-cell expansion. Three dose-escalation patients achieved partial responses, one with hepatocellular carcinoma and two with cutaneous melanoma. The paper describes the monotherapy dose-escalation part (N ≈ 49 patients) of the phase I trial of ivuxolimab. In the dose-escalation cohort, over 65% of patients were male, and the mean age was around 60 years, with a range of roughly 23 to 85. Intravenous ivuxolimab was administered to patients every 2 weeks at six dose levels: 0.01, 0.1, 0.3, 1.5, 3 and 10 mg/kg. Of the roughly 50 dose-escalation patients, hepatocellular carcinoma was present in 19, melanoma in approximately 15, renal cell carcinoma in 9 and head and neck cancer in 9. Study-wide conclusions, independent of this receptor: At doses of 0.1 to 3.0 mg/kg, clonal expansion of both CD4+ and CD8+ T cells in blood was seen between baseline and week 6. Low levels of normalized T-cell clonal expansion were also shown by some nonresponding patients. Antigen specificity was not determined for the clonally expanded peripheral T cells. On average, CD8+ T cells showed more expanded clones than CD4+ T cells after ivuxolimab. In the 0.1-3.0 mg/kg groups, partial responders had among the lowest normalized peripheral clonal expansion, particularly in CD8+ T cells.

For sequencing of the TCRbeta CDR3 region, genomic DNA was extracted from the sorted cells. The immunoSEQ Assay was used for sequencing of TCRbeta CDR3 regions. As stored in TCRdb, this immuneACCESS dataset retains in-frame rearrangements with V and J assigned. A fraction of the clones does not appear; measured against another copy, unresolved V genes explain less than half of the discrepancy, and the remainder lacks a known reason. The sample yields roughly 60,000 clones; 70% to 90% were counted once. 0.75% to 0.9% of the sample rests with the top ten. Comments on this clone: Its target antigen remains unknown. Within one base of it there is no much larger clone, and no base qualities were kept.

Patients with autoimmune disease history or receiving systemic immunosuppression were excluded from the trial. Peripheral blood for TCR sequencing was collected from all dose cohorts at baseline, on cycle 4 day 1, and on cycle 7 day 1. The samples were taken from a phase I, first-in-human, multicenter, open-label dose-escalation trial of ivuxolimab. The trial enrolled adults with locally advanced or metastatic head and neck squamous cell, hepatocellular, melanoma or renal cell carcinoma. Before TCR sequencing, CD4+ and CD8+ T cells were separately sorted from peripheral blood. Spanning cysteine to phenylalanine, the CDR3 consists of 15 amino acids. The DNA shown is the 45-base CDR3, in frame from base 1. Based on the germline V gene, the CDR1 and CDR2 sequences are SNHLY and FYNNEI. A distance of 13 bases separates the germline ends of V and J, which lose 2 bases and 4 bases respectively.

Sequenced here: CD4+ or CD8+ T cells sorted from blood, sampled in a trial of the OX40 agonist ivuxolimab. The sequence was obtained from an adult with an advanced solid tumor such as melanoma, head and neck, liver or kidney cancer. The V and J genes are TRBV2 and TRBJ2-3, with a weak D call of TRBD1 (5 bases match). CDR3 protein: CASSEIGAAADTQYF. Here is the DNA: TGTGCCAGCAGTGAAATAGGGGCCGCCGCAGATACGCAGTATTTT.